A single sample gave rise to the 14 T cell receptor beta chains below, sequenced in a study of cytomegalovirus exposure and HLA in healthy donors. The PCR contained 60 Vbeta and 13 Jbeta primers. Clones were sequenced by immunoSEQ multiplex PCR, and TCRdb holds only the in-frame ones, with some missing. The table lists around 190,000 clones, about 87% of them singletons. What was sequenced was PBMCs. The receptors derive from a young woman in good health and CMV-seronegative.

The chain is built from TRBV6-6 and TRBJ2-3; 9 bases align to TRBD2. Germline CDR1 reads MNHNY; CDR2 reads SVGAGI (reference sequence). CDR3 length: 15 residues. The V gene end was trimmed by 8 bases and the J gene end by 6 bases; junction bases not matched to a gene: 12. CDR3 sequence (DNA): TGTGCCAGCTCCGAGCGGGGGGCATTCGGCGATACGCAGTATTTT. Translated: CASSERGAFGDTQYF.

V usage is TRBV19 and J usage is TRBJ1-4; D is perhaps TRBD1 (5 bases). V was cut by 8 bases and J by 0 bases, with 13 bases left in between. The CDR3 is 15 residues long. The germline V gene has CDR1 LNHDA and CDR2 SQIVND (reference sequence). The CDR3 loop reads CASWRGGATNEKLFF. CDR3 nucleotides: TGTGCCAGTTGGAGAGGAGGGGCAACTAATGAAAAACTGTTTTTT.

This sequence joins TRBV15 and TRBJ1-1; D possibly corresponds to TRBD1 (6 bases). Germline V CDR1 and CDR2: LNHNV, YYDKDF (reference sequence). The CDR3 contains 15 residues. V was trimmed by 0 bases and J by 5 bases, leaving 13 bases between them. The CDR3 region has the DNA TGTGCCACCAGCAGAGAGGGGACATCCGGTACTGAAGCTTTCTTT. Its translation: CATSREGTSGTEAFF. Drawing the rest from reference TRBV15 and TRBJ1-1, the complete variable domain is DAMVIQNPRYQVTQFGKPVTLSCSQTLNHNVMYWYQQKSSQAPKLLFHYYDKDFNNEADTPDNFQSRRPNTSFCFLDIRSPGLGDTAMYLCATSREGTSGTEAFFGQGTRLTVV.

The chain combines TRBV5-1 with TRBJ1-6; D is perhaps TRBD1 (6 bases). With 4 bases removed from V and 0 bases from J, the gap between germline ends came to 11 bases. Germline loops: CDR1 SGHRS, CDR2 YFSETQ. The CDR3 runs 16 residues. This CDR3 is CASSLGQTSYNSPLHF. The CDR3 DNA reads TGCGCCAGCAGCCTAGGACAGACCTCCTATAATTCACCCCTCCACTTT.

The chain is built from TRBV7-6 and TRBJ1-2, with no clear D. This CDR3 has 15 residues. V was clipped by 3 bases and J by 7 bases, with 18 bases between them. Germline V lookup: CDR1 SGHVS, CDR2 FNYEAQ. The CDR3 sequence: CASSLSGDVGSGYTF. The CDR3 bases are TGTGCCAGCAGCTTGTCAGGTGATGTAGGCTCTGGCTACACCTTC. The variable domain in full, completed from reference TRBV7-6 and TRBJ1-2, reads GAGVSQSPRYKVTKRGQDVALRCDPISGHVSLYWYRQALGQGPEFLTYFNYEAQQDKSGLPNDRFSAERPEGSISTLTIQRTEQRDSAMYRCASSLSGDVGSGYTFGSGTRLTVV.

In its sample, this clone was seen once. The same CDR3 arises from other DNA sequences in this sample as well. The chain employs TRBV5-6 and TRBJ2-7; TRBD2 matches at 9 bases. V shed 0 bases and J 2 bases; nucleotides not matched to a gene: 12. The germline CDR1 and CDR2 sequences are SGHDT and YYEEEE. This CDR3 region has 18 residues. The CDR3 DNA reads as TGTGCCAGCAGCTTGGCCGCTGGGCTAGCGGGGAACACCTACGAGCAGTACTTC. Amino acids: CASSLAAGLAGNTYEQYF. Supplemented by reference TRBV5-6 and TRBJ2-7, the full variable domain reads DAGVTQSPTHLIKTRGQQVTLRCSPKSGHDTVSWYQQALGQGPQFIFQYYEEEERQRGNFPDRFSGHQFPNYSSELNVNALLLGDSALYLCASSLAAGLAGNTYEQYFGPGTRLTVT.

The DNA of the CDR3 is TGTGCCAGCAGTTACTTAGGGGGCAAGGCCTATGGCTACACCTTC. Its protein product is CASSYLGGKAYGYTF. This chain uses TRBV6-5 with TRBJ1-2; TRBD1 agrees at 7 bases. The CDR3 runs 15 residues. CDR1 and CDR2 from the germline V gene are MNHEY and SVGAGI. Trimming took 1 base from V and 4 from J; bases not matched to a gene: 6.

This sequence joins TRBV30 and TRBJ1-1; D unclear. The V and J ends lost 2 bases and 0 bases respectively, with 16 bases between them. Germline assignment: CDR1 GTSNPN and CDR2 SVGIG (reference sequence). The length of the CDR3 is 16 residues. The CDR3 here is CAWSHGWKHMNTEAFF. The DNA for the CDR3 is TGTGCCTGGAGTCACGGGTGGAAGCACATGAACACTGAAGCTTTCTTT.

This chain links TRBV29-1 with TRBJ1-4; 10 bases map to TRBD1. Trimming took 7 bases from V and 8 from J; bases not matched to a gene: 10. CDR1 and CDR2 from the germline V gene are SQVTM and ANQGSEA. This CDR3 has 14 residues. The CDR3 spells CSASRDRGGEKLFF. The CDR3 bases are TGCAGCGCCTCTAGGGACAGGGGAGGAGAAAAACTGTTTTTT. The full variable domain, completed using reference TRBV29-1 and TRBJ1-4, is SAVISQKPSRDICQRGTSLTIQCQVDSQVTMMFWYRQQPGQSLTLIATANQGSEATYESGFVIDKFPISRPNLTFSTLTVSNMSPEDSSIYLCSASRDRGGEKLFFGSGTQLSVL.

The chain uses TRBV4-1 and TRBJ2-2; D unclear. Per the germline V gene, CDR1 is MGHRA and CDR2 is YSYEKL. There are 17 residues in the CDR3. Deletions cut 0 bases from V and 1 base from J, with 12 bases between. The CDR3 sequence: CASSQDESQLNTGELFF. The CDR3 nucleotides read TGCGCCAGCAGCCAAGATGAATCGCAGTTGAACACCGGGGAGCTGTTTTTT.

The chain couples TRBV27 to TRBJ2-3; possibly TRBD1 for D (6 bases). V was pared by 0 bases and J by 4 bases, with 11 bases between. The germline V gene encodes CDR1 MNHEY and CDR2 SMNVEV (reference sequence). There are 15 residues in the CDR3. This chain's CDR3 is CASSLSPGAADTQYF. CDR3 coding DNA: TGTGCCAGCAGTTTATCCCCAGGGGCGGCAGATACGCAGTATTTT.

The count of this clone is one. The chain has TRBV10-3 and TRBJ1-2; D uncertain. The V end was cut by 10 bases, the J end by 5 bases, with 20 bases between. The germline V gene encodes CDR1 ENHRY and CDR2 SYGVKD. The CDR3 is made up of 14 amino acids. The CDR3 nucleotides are TGTGCCACCAGCATTCGTTCGGAGCTATATGGCTACACCTTC. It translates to CATSIRSELYGYTF.

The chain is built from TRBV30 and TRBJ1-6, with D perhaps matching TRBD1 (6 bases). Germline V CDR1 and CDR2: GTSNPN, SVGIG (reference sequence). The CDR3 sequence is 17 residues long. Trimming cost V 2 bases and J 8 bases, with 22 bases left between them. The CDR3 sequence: CAWSRTGGRAEDSPLHF. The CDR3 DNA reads TGTGCCTGGAGTAGGACGGGGGGGCGCGCTGAAGATTCACCCCTCCACTTT.

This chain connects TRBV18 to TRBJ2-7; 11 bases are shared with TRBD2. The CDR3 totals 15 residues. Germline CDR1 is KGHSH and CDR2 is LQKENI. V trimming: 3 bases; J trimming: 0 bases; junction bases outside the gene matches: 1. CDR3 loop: CASSPGTSGSYEQYF. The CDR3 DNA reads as TGTGCCAGCTCACCCGGGACTAGCGGCTCCTACGAGCAGTACTTC.